A single sample gave rise to the 29 T cell receptor beta chains below, sequenced in a study of long-term antiretroviral therapy in people with HIV. At survey level, the immunoSEQ assay was run in its v3.0 version. Clones were read by immunoSEQ multiplex PCR, and TCRdb kept only the in-frame ones, dropping some. This table has over 10,000 clones, about 85% appearing once. Sequenced material: unsorted PBMCs, taken 2.1 years after starting antiretroviral therapy. These receptors came from a woman aged 40 to 55 with HIV.

This clone came up once. The J gene is TRBJ1-2, the V gene TRBV30; 7 bases are shared with TRBD1. The ends lost 2 bases at V and 5 bases at J; junction bases unmatched: 2. The length of the CDR3 is 12 residues. The germline V gene has CDR1 GTSNPN and CDR2 SVGIG (reference sequence). The CDR3 bases are TGTGCCTGGAGTCCACAGGGGTATGGCTACACCTTC. Its protein is CAWSPQGYGYTF.

The chain recombines TRBV7-3 with TRBJ2-2, with D perhaps TRBD1 or TRBD2 (5 bases each). The CDR3 has 16 residues. Germline V gene lookup returns CDR1 SGHTA and CDR2 FQGTGA. The V end lost 1 base, the J end lost 6 bases, and 15 bases lay between the germline ends. The CDR3: CASSLIGTVGSGELFF. As DNA, the CDR3 is TGTGCCAGCAGCTTAATTGGGACCGTGGGTTCCGGGGAGCTGTTTTTT.

This chain links TRBV5-4 with TRBJ2-1; TRBD2 matches 7 bases. The germline gives CDR1 SGHNT, CDR2 YYREEE (reference sequence). The CDR3 is made up of 17 amino acids. The junction had 11 bases not matched to a gene; V was cut back by 4 bases and J by 1 base. The CDR3 region is CASSPGTTSFSYNEQFF. CDR3 DNA sequence: TGTGCCAGCAGCCCTGGGACTACTTCCTTTTCCTACAATGAGCAGTTCTTC.

The genes are TRBV6-4 and TRBJ1-2; 7 bases are shared with TRBD1. Germline CDR1 reads MRHNA; CDR2 reads SNTAGT. This CDR3 is built from 13 residues. Unmatched junction bases numbered 3, after V lost 3 bases and J lost 5 bases. The CDR3 sequence is CASSEGGGYGYTF. Written as DNA, the CDR3 is TGTGCCAGCAGTGAAGGGGGCGGGTATGGCTACACCTTC.

The sample holds one count of this clone. This rearrangement joins TRBV21-1 to TRBJ1-5; the table's D call TRBD1 went unverified against the DNA. TRBV21-1 is an annotated pseudogene. The CDR3 is made up of 16 amino acids. The CDR3 nucleotides are TGTGCCAGCAGCCCAGCTGGACAACCTAGCAATCAGCCCCAGCATTTT. It is translated as CASSPAGQPSNQPQHF.

The chain employs TRBV6-5 and TRBJ2-7; maybe TRBD2 (5 bases). The ends were cut back, 0 bases at V and 2 bases at J, with 8 bases in the middle. Germline CDR1 MNHEY, CDR2 SVGAGI. This CDR3 is 14 amino acids long. CDR3 region: CASSYSRETYEQYF. The CDR3 nucleotides read TGTGCCAGCAGTTACTCGAGGGAGACCTACGAGCAGTACTTC.

The chain recombines TRBV27 with TRBJ1-1, with TRBD1 matching over 11 bases. The CDR3 length is 17 residues. Trimming cost V 3 bases and J 5 bases; bases outside gene matches: 11. CDR1 and CDR2 (germline): MNHEY, SMNVEV (reference sequence). In DNA form, the CDR3 reads TGTGCCAGCAGTTTGGACCCGGGGGGGACAGGGGGGACTGAAGCTTTCTTT. It codes for CASSLDPGGTGGTEAFF.

Concerning this clone itself: Other DNA sequences in this specimen translate into the identical CDR3. The chain links TRBV5-5 to TRBJ1-2; the D gene is possibly TRBD1 (5 bases). Germline V CDR1 and CDR2: SGHKS, YYEKEE (reference sequence). Trimming pared 0 bases from V and 2 bases from J, leaving 5 bases between. The CDR3 length is 13 residues. CDR3 coding DNA: TGTGCCAGCAGCTTGGGACAGAACTATGGCTACACCTTC. Its protein is CASSLGQNYGYTF.

The chain carries TRBV7-2 and TRBJ2-5, with 10 bases fitting TRBD2. After removal of 5 bases from V and 7 bases from J, the junction contained 13 bases not matched to a gene. Germline V gives CDR1 SGHTA, CDR2 FQGNSA. This CDR3 spans 16 amino acids. CDR3 nucleotides: TGTGCCAGCAGCCCCCCAGCTAGCGGGGGTAGTGGGACCCAGTACTTC. This translates into CASSPPASGGSGTQYF. Filled out from reference TRBV7-2 and TRBJ2-5, the complete variable domain reads GAGVSQSPSNKVTEKGKDVELRCDPISGHTALYWYRQSLGQGLEFLIYFQGNSAPDKSGLPSDRFSAERTGGSVSTLTIQRTQQEDSAVYLCASSPPASGGSGTQYFGPGTRLLVL.

The chain uses TRBV5-4 and TRBJ1-2, with TRBD1 matching over 10 bases. CDR1 and CDR2 from the germline V gene are SGHNT and YYREEE (reference sequence). The CDR3 covers 15 residues. Losses at the gene ends were 0 bases for V and 4 bases for J; bases not matched to a gene: 3. For the CDR3, the DNA is TGTGCCAGCAGCTTGGCGGGACAGGGGTTCTATGGCTACACCTTC. It yields the protein CASSLAGQGFYGYTF.

V usage is TRBV30 and J usage is TRBJ2-7; perhaps TRBD1 as D (5 bases). Trimming removed 1 base from V and 6 bases from J, with 7 bases in between. There are 11 residues in the CDR3. The germline V gene has CDR1 GTSNPN and CDR2 SVGIG (reference sequence). This CDR3 reads CAWSGQGEQYF. DNA of the CDR3: TGTGCCTGGAGTGGTCAGGGCGAGCAGTACTTC. Supplemented by reference TRBV30 and TRBJ2-7, the full variable domain reads SQTIHQWPATLVQPVGSPLSLECTVEGTSNPNLYWYRQAAGRGLQLLFYSVGIGQISSEVPQNLSASRPQDRQFILSSKKLLLSDSGFYLCAWSGQGEQYFGPGTRLTVT.

This chain joins TRBV27 and TRBJ2-7; D may be TRBD1 (6 bases). V lost 6 bases to trimming and J lost 3 bases, with 18 bases between them. Per the germline V gene, CDR1 is MNHEY and CDR2 is SMNVEV (reference sequence). This CDR3 spans 15 amino acids. CDR3 in amino acids: CASRSAGEIRYEQYF. CDR3 coding DNA: TGTGCCAGCAGGTCGGCAGGGGAGATTCGCTACGAGCAGTACTTC.

The chain's CDR3 is CASSLADRGNYEQYF. The CDR3 DNA reads TGTGCCAGCAGCTTAGCTGACAGGGGCAACTACGAGCAGTACTTC. This chain uses TRBV7-6 with TRBJ2-7; 8 nucleotides match TRBD1. CDR3 length: 15 amino acids. Germline CDR1 reads SGHVS; CDR2 reads FNYEAQ. The junction had 4 bases not matched to a gene; V was cut back by 0 bases and J by 3 bases.

The chain carries TRBV7-6 and TRBJ2-7; tentatively, D is TRBD1 (5 bases). The CDR3 length is 15 residues. In germline, CDR1 is SGHVS, CDR2 FNYEAQ. V was clipped by 0 bases and J by 3 bases, with 12 bases between them. Here the CDR3 reads CASSLAADTIYEQYF. The CDR3 region has the DNA TGTGCCAGCAGCTTAGCGGCGGACACAATCTACGAGCAGTACTTC.

This chain joins TRBV4-3 and TRBJ1-2; D may be TRBD1 (5 bases). Germline values: CDR1 LGHNA, CDR2 YSLEER. CDR3 length: 14 amino acids. The V gene lost 1 base and the J gene lost 3 bases, with 9 bases spanning the gap. CDR3 in DNA: TGCGCCAGCAGCCAAGCCGACAGCTACTATGGCTACACCTTC. It is translated as CASSQADSYYGYTF.

This sequence joins TRBV19 and TRBJ1-1; unclear D gene. V shed 4 bases and J shed 11 bases, with 8 bases lying between them. Per germline, CDR1 LNHDA and CDR2 SQIVND (reference sequence). The CDR3 spans 10 residues. This CDR3 is CASSSGRAFF. The CDR3 bases are TGTGCCAGTAGTAGTGGTAGGGCTTTCTTT.

The V gene is TRBV18, the J gene TRBJ1-1; TRBD1 is a possible D gene (5 bases). The germline CDR1 and CDR2 sequences are KGHSH and LQKENI. This CDR3 spans 15 amino acids. V was cut by 0 bases and J by 2 bases, with 10 bases left in between. CDR3 sequence (DNA): TGTGCCAGCTCACCACCGGCAGGGCGTAACACTGAAGCTTTCTTT. Translated, it gives CASSPPAGRNTEAFF.

This clone was detected once. The rearrangement uses TRBV6-4 and TRBJ2-7, with D perhaps given as TRBD1 or TRBD2 (5 bases each). CDR1 is MRHNA, CDR2 SNTAGT, per germline. This CDR3 comprises 15 residues. V was pared by 5 bases and J by 0 bases, with 14 bases between. CDR3: CASSPEAGPSYEQYF. The CDR3 DNA reads TGTGCCAGCAGTCCGGAGGCAGGGCCCTCCTACGAGCAGTACTTC.

The chain has TRBV18 and TRBJ1-4, with D perhaps TRBD1 (5 bases). The V end was cut by 6 bases, the J end by 3 bases, with 11 bases between. Germline V gene lookup returns CDR1 KGHSH and CDR2 LQKENI. CDR3 size: 14 residues. CDR3 sequence reads: CASSQGIANEKLFF. In DNA form, the CDR3 reads TGTGCCAGCTCCCAGGGAATTGCTAATGAAAAACTGTTTTTT.

The genes are TRBV30 and TRBJ1-3, with 7 nucleotides matching TRBD1. Trimming cost V 5 bases and J 4 bases; bases outside gene matches: 5. This CDR3 region has 13 residues. Germline V gene lookup returns CDR1 GTSNPN and CDR2 SVGIG (reference sequence). Here the CDR3 DNA reads TGTGCCTGGGAAACACAGGGGGGAAACACCATATATTTT. Translating gives CAWETQGGNTIYF.

This clone came up a few times. The chain couples TRBV6-6 to TRBJ1-6, with TRBD1 identical over 7 bases. V was pared by 5 bases and J by 7 bases, with 5 bases of the junction left unmatched. The germline gives CDR1 MNHNY, CDR2 SVGAGI (reference sequence). The CDR3 is 14 amino acids. The CDR3 sequence: CASSTQGDNSPLHF. As DNA, the CDR3 is TGTGCCAGCAGTACCCAGGGGGACAATTCACCCCTCCACTTT.

The CDR3 sequence is CASSYPSVGPEAFF. Written as DNA, the CDR3 is TGTGCCAGCAGCTATCCGTCTGTGGGGCCTGAAGCTTTCTTT. The chain recombines TRBV7-2 with TRBJ1-1, with D perhaps TRBD1 (5 bases). The CDR3 is made up of 14 amino acids. Germline CDR1 reads SGHTA; CDR2 reads FQGNSA. The germline V and J ends were trimmed by 4 bases and 6 bases, with 15 bases remaining between them.

The rearrangement uses TRBV2 and TRBJ1-5; D call uncertain. The CDR3 loop spans 17 amino acids. The germline CDR1 and CDR2 sequences are SNHLY and FYNNEI. V lost 6 bases and J lost 7, with 25 bases in between. This CDR3 reads CASSLTRPHLDGQPQHF. The CDR3 bases are TGTGCCAGCAGCCTTACCAGACCGCACCTGGATGGGCAGCCCCAGCATTTT. The full variable domain, in which reference TRBV2 and TRBJ1-5 provide the parts outside the CDR3, is EPEVTQTPSHQVTQMGQEVILRCVPISNHLYFYWYRQILGQKVEFLVSFYNNEISEKSEIFDDQFSVERPDGSNFTLKIRSTKLEDSAMYFCASSLTRPHLDGQPQHFGDGTRLSIL.

The chain is built from TRBV11-2 and TRBJ2-5; the match to TRBD1 covers 8 bases. The CDR3 is 15 amino acids. From germline, CDR1 is SGHAT and CDR2 FQNNGV. V shed 4 bases and J 6 bases; nucleotides not matched to a gene: 10. In DNA form, the CDR3 reads TGTGCCAGCAGCTCTCAGGGGGCGAGTCGGAAGACCCAGTACTTC. Translating gives CASSSQGASRKTQYF.

This sequence joins TRBV15 and TRBJ1-1; TRBD1 might be the D (6 bases). Germline V gene data show CDR1 as LNHNV and CDR2 as YYDKDF (reference sequence). The V end was cut by 0 bases, the J end by 1 base, with 9 bases between. The CDR3 covers 15 residues. CDR3 protein: CATSRDIQGNTEAFF. CDR3 bases: TGTGCCACCAGCAGAGATATACAGGGGAACACTGAAGCTTTCTTT. The full variable domain, completed using reference TRBV15 and TRBJ1-1, is DAMVIQNPRYQVTQFGKPVTLSCSQTLNHNVMYWYQQKSSQAPKLLFHYYDKDFNNEADTPDNFQSRRPNTSFCFLDIRSPGLGDTAMYLCATSRDIQGNTEAFFGQGTRLTVV.

The V and J genes are TRBV6-1 and TRBJ1-1, with 10 bases fitting TRBD1. CDR1 is MNHNS, CDR2 SASEGT, per germline. The V gene end was trimmed by 6 bases and the J gene end by 4 bases; junction bases not matched to a gene: 2. The CDR3 totals 13 residues. CDR3 residues: CASRTGGGTEAFF. The CDR3 DNA reads as TGTGCCAGCAGGACAGGGGGCGGCACTGAAGCTTTCTTT.

This clone was seen more than once but under ten times. The V call is TRBV5-6, the J call TRBJ1-2, with TRBD1 as a possible D gene (5 bases). Per the germline V gene, CDR1 is SGHDT and CDR2 is YYEEEE. This CDR3 contains 14 residues. V gave up 0 bases and J gave up 8 bases, with 14 bases separating them. CDR3 bases: TGTGCCAGCAGCTTGGCCAACGGGGCAGGAGGCTACACCTTC. Its translation: CASSLANGAGGYTF.

The chain employs TRBV29-1 and TRBJ1-1; no firm D call. The germline CDR1 and CDR2 sequences are SQVTM and ANQGSEA. V was cut by 6 bases and J by 6 bases, with 17 bases left in between. The CDR3 has 13 residues. The CDR3, as DNA: TGCAGCGTATTCCTCTACAGCGTGTCTGAAGCTTTCTTT. Translated, it gives CSVFLYSVSEAFF.

This clone was recorded once. The genes are TRBV18 and TRBJ1-2; TRBD1 matches 8 bases. The CDR3 sequence is 15 residues long. Germline lookup yields CDR1 KGHSH and CDR2 LQKENI. J lost 3 bases, V lost 2 bases, and 5 bases had no gene match. CDR3 loop: CASSPTTGVDYGYTF. The DNA for the CDR3 is TGTGCCAGCTCACCAACGACAGGGGTAGACTATGGCTACACCTTC.